This T cell receptor (beta chain) is from a study of response to subunit inactivated influenza vaccine. The study's findings and limits: With each seasonal influenza vaccination, the authors suggested, few new T cells are recruited.

Looked up from germline, CDR1 is MNHEY and CDR2 is SVGAGI. Trimming shortened V by 0 bases and J by 6 bases, and 15 bases separated the two germline ends. This CDR3 is 16 amino acids long. Notes on this clonotype: Its antigen is unidentified.

TCRdb itself ran the RT-PCR reads through MiXCR, one entry per CDR3 protein. Of roughly 780,000 distinct CDR3 sequences in the sample, under 20% were seen once. The TCR comes from a man aged 50-60 years who received an inactivated influenza vaccine. The input for sequencing was PBMCs from blood, taken more than 4 days after vaccination. The chain carries TRBV6-5 and TRBJ2-1; possibly TRBD1 for D (5 bases). The CDR3 region is CASSYSIRRVSNEQFF. The CDR3 DNA sequence: TGTGCCAGCAGTTACTCGATTCGCAGGGTGAGCAATGAGCAGTTCTTC.